Listed here are 13 T cell receptor beta chains from one sample, sequenced in a study of blood T cells in healthy people across ages. Together with a sample-barcoded 5' primer, a J-beta primer mix was included in a second PCR lasting roughly 6 to 12 cycles. TCRdb recomputed calls from the 5' RACE reads with MiXCR, one row per CDR3 protein. This table has about 800,000 distinct CDR3 sequences, about 62% appearing once. Sample: blood. The receptors were sampled from a man between 25 and 39 years old in good health.

Comment on this clonotype: One end of the junction fails to match germline, which may point to a read error. This chain connects TRBV27 to TRBJ1-2; D unresolved. This CDR3 spans 13 amino acids. In germline, CDR1 is MNHEY, CDR2 SMNVEV (reference sequence). The CDR3 sequence is CASSYSASEGYTF. The CDR3 region has the DNA TGCGCCAGCAGTTATTCCGCCAGCGAGGGCTACACCTTC.

The chain uses TRBV10-3 and TRBJ1-2; the match to TRBD1 covers 9 bases. The CDR3 contains 15 residues. V shed 0 bases, J shed 4 bases, and the junction held 3 bases outside the gene matches. CDR1 ENHRY and CDR2 SYGVKD come from the germline V gene. DNA for the CDR3: TGTGCCATCAGTGAGTCTGTGACAGGGGGCTATGGCTACACCTTC. It encodes CAISESVTGGYGYTF.

This clonotype was picked up a small number of times. The chain couples TRBV12-3 or TRBV12-4 to TRBJ2-5; 8 bases line up with TRBD1. Trimming cost V 3 bases and J 13 bases; bases outside gene matches: 7. This CDR3 is built from 12 residues. The CDR3 sequence: CASSFQGAPLYF. The DNA of the CDR3 is TGTGCCAGCAGTTTTCAGGGGGCTCCTCTGTACTTC.

The rearrangement links TRBV6-5 to TRBJ1-4; 7 nucleotides align to TRBD1. The germline V gene has CDR1 MNHEY and CDR2 SVGAGI. The CDR3 contains 14 residues. Trimming took 6 bases from V and 4 from J; bases not matched to a gene: 5. CDR3 sequence reads: CASSGDSLNEKLFF. Written as DNA, the CDR3 is TGTGCCAGCAGCGGGGACAGTCTTAATGAAAAACTGTTTTTT.

Only a few counts were recorded for this clonotype. This chain links TRBV24-1 with TRBJ2-7; D remains unclear. CDR1 KGHDR and CDR2 SFDVKD come from the germline V gene. The CDR3 consists of 14 residues. V was shortened by 9 bases and J by 2 bases, with 16 bases between the two germline ends. CDR3 loop: CATGQDRDPYEQYF. Written as DNA, the CDR3 is TGTGCCACCGGGCAGGACCGCGACCCCTACGAGCAGTACTTC.

This clonotype appeared a few times. This chain links TRBV3-1 with TRBJ2-7, with a possible D match to TRBD2 (5 bases). Deletions cut 1 base from V and 6 bases from J, with 10 bases between. The CDR3 covers 13 residues. The germline V gene has CDR1 LGHDT and CDR2 YNNKEL (reference sequence). The CDR3 spells CASSQGVTSEQYF. Written as DNA, the CDR3 is TGTGCCAGCAGCCAAGGGGTTACTAGCGAGCAGTACTTC.

The V gene is TRBV12-3 or TRBV12-4, the J gene TRBJ2-1, with unresolved D. The CDR3 is made up of 13 amino acids. V lost 6 bases and J lost 2, with 8 bases in between. This chain's CDR3 is CASRGVTYNEQFF. CDR3 coding DNA: TGTGCCAGCAGGGGTGTAACCTACAATGAGCAGTTCTTC.

The CDR3 DNA is TGTGCCATCAGTGACCGACTAGTCTCAGAGACCCAGTACTTC. Its protein is CAISDRLVSETQYF. The V call is TRBV10-3, the J call TRBJ2-5; D perhaps matches TRBD2 (6 bases). Trimming took off 3 bases at V and 4 bases at J, with 12 bases between the two ends. CDR3 length: 14 amino acids. The germline V gene has CDR1 ENHRY and CDR2 SYGVKD.

The chain links TRBV12-3 or TRBV12-4 to TRBJ2-3; 8 bases line up with TRBD2. The CDR3 sequence is 15 residues long. V gave up 4 bases and J gave up 4 bases; unmatched junction bases: 7. CDR3 amino acids: CASSYGAGESDTQYF. Here the CDR3 DNA reads TGTGCCAGCAGTTACGGAGCGGGGGAGTCAGATACGCAGTATTTT.

This chain uses TRBV10-3 with TRBJ1-2; TRBD1 is a possible D gene (5 bases). The CDR3 extends over 20 amino acids. Germline assignment: CDR1 ENHRY and CDR2 SYGVKD. Trimming removed 5 bases at V and 2 bases at J, with 30 bases between. CDR3 bases: TGTGCCATCAGTAACGAAACACAGCAACCCCGGACAAAGCAGAACTATGGCTACACCTTC. The encoded protein is CAISNETQQPRTKQNYGYTF.

In its sample, this clonotype was seen a few times. This chain links TRBV11-2 with TRBJ2-7; D ambiguous. Germline values: CDR1 SGHAT, CDR2 FQNNGV. The CDR3 totals 13 residues. V dropped 7 bases and J dropped 9 bases, with 19 bases sitting between them. The CDR3 region is CASTTAIGWGQYF. In nucleotides, the CDR3 is TGTGCCAGCACCACGGCCATCGGTTGGGGGCAGTACTTC.

The genes are TRBV29-1 and TRBJ2-7; D is undetermined. This CDR3 contains 12 residues. Trimming took off 7 bases at V and 6 bases at J, with 16 bases between the two ends. Germline assignment: CDR1 SQVTM and CDR2 ANQGSEA. The CDR3 region has the DNA TGCAGCGCGACCTCGACTCCCGCCGAGCAGTACTTC. Protein sequence: CSATSTPAEQYF.

This rearrangement joins TRBV12-3 or TRBV12-4 to TRBJ2-3, with 7 bases aligning to TRBD1. The junction had 8 bases not matched to a gene; V was cut back by 4 bases and J by 1 base. This CDR3 is built from 16 residues. The CDR3 loop is CASSSGQAGGTDTQYF. CDR3 nucleotides: TGTGCCAGCAGTTCCGGACAGGCAGGAGGCACAGATACGCAGTATTTT.